This TCR beta chain was recovered during a study of T cells expressing NK-cell markers. Study context: TCR beta repertoires came from sorted CD3+CD56+NKG2C+, CD3+CD56+NKG2C- and CD3+CD56-NKG2C+ T cells.

TCRdb re-called the 5' RACE reads; every CDR3 protein appears as one record, without DNA. Here the sample table reports some 450,000 distinct CDR3 sequences. This CDR3 has 16 amino acids. Germline CDR1 reads SGHDT; CDR2 reads YYEEEE. A remark on this clonotype: Antigen: not known.

The study's findings and limits: Dominant NKG2C+ clonotypes in five to seven donors made up about 1.0-7.0% of CD8+ T cells. Whether expanded NKG2C+ T cell clones recognized HCMV stayed uncertain.

Material for sequencing was blood T cells: a sorted CD56 or NKG2C T cell subset, CD4+ or CD8+ T cells, or bulk PBMC T cells (not recorded which). The clonotype comes from a woman aged 18 to 75 in good health. The rearrangement uses TRBV5-6 and TRBJ1-4; no DNA is available, so the TRBD1 call from TCRdb remains unchecked. The CDR3 sequence: CASSLAGTATNEKLFF.